Following are 22 T cell receptor beta chains from one sample sequenced in a study of blood T cell repertoires in COVID-19. Repertoires were generated with immunoSEQ multiplex PCR, while TCRdb's copy carries only in-frame clones and drops some. In the table there are a few hundred thousand clones, roughly 87% of which are singletons. The sample was PBMCs or T cells enriched from blood (not recorded which). Every receptor here comes from a woman in her 30s who had recovered from COVID-19.

The J gene is TRBJ2-7, the V gene TRBV11-2; TRBD1 agrees at 10 bases. CDR1 and CDR2 from the germline V gene are SGHAT and FQNNGV. This CDR3 is built from 15 residues. The trim removed 3 bases at V and 6 bases at J, leaving 8 bases unmatched. The CDR3 region is CASSLIGTGAIEQYF. CDR3 in DNA: TGTGCCAGCAGCTTGATCGGGACAGGGGCTATCGAGCAGTACTTC.

V usage is TRBV18 and J usage is TRBJ1-6, with D perhaps TRBD1 (5 bases). The V and J ends lost 0 bases and 7 bases respectively, with 16 bases between them. Germline CDR1 and CDR2: KGHSH and LQKENI. CDR3 length: 17 amino acids. The chain's CDR3 is CASSPPGWQGGNSPLHF. CDR3 bases: TGTGCCAGCTCACCACCCGGTTGGCAGGGTGGCAATTCACCCCTCCACTTT. Full variable domain (rest looked up from reference TRBV18 and TRBJ1-6): NAGVMQNPRHLVRRRGQEARLRCSPMKGHSHVYWYRQLPEEGLKFMVYLQKENIIDESGMPKERFSAEFPKEGPSILRIQQVVRGDSAAYFCASSPPGWQGGNSPLHFGNGTRLTVT.

The chain recombines TRBV28 with TRBJ2-2, with 9 nucleotides matching TRBD2. Germline V CDR1 and CDR2: MDHEN, SYDVKM. CDR3 size: 15 residues. Unmatched junction bases numbered 6, after V lost 7 bases and J lost 3 bases. The CDR3 loop is CASIPSGDHTGELFF. As DNA, the CDR3 is TGTGCCAGCATCCCTAGCGGGGATCACACCGGGGAGCTGTTTTTT.

The V and J genes are TRBV24-1 and TRBJ1-2; tentatively, D is TRBD1 (5 bases). The germline V gene encodes CDR1 KGHDR and CDR2 SFDVKD. Deletions cut 7 bases from V and 3 bases from J, with 11 bases between. This CDR3 comprises 13 residues. Here the CDR3 reads CATSPPGDYGYTF. CDR3 sequence (DNA): TGTGCCACCAGCCCTCCGGGGGACTATGGCTACACCTTC.

The chain carries TRBV7-2 and TRBJ1-1; D remains unclear. Trimming took 2 bases from V and 1 from J, leaving 11 bases between them. There are 15 residues in the CDR3. Germline loops: CDR1 SGHTA, CDR2 FQGNSA. CDR3 loop: CASSLQSGRNTEAFF. The CDR3 DNA reads as TGTGCCAGCAGCTTACAGTCTGGGAGGAACACTGAAGCTTTCTTT.

The chain uses TRBV28 and TRBJ2-7; unclear D gene. Trimming stripped 2 bases from V and 2 bases from J, with 10 bases between. Germline V CDR1 and CDR2: MDHEN, SYDVKM. The CDR3 sequence is 14 residues long. CDR3 nucleotides: TGTGCCAGCAGTTTAGGGCAGGTTACCTACGAGCAGTACTTC. It specifies CASSLGQVTYEQYF.

The J gene is TRBJ2-1, the V gene TRBV29-1, with a weak D call TRBD1 (6 bases). Trimming took off 0 bases at V and 4 bases at J, with 10 bases between the two ends. The CDR3 extends over 14 amino acids. From germline, CDR1 is SQVTM and CDR2 ANQGSEA. The CDR3 DNA reads TGCAGCGTTGAAGACAGGGGTACATACAATGAGCAGTTCTTC. This sequence encodes CSVEDRGTYNEQFF.

V gene TRBV7-6 combines with J gene TRBJ2-5, with D possibly TRBD1 on 5 matching bases. The germline gives CDR1 SGHVS, CDR2 FNYEAQ. The CDR3 length is 15 residues. V was clipped by 3 bases and J by 3 bases, with 14 bases between them. CDR3 protein: CASSLGQNPKETQYF. Written as DNA, the CDR3 is TGTGCCAGCAGCTTGGGGCAGAATCCAAAAGAGACCCAGTACTTC.

This clone was picked up one time. CDR3 loop: CANRLSGLRNEQFF. CDR3 DNA: TGTGCCAACCGGCTCTCAGGGCTGCGAAATGAGCAGTTCTTC. The chain joins TRBV6-9 to TRBJ2-1; perhaps TRBD1 as D (5 bases). V was cut by 10 bases and J by 7 bases, with 20 bases left in between. Germline CDR1 is MNHGY and CDR2 is SVAAGI. The CDR3 runs 14 residues.

The chain carries TRBV5-1 and TRBJ1-4, with D unresolved. CDR3 size: 15 residues. Deletions cut 4 bases from V and 5 bases from J, with 15 bases between. The V gene's germline CDR1 is SGHRS and CDR2 YFSETQ. The CDR3 spells CASSPLTSENEKLFF. Here the CDR3 DNA reads TGCGCCAGCAGCCCCCTTACCAGCGAGAATGAAAAACTGTTTTTT.

This chain connects TRBV3-1 (or the pseudogene TRBV3-2) to TRBJ2-3, with D possibly TRBD2 on 6 matching bases. This CDR3 contains 12 residues. V was clipped by 3 bases and J by 8 bases, with 9 bases between them. Germline-derived CDR1 and CDR2 are LGHDT and YNNKEL (reference sequence). The CDR3 protein is CASSQGRGTQYF. CDR3 DNA sequence: TGTGCCAGCAGCCAGGGGCGGGGTACGCAGTATTTT.

The chain employs TRBV7-8 and TRBJ2-2, with D tentatively TRBD1 (6 bases). V was shortened by 5 bases and J by 6 bases, with 25 bases between the two germline ends. The CDR3 has 18 residues. Germline V gene lookup returns CDR1 SGHVS and CDR2 FQNEAQ. The DNA for the CDR3 is TGTGCCAGCAGCGGAGGATATTGGGACATCATCTCGTCCGGGGAGCTGTTTTTT. This gives the protein CASSGGYWDIISSGELFF.

The chain links TRBV27 to TRBJ2-4, with 9 bases fitting TRBD2. The V segment lost 3 bases and the J segment 8 bases; nucleotides outside the gene matches: 8. Germline V gene data show CDR1 as MNHEY and CDR2 as SMNVEV (reference sequence). This CDR3 has 15 residues. In DNA form, the CDR3 reads TGTGCCAGCAGTTTGGCTAGCGGGGCTGCGGACATTCAGTACTTC. Encoded protein: CASSLASGAADIQYF.

DNA for the CDR3: TGTGCCAGCAGGGGGGACTATAGTAATCAGCCCCAGCATTTT. It yields the protein CASRGDYSNQPQHF. The gene calls are TRBV2 and TRBJ1-5; D is perhaps TRBD1 (5 bases). The V gene lost 6 bases and the J gene lost 4 bases, with 13 bases spanning the gap. CDR3 size: 14 residues. CDR1 SNHLY and CDR2 FYNNEI come from the germline V gene.

The genes are TRBV7-9 and TRBJ1-3; a weak D match, TRBD1 (6 bases). Per germline, CDR1 SEHNR and CDR2 FQNEAQ (reference sequence). The CDR3 totals 16 residues. Trimming took 5 bases from V and 1 from J, leaving 15 bases between them. The CDR3 spells CASSPVGQPSGNTIYF. The DNA for the CDR3 is TGTGCCAGCAGCCCCGTGGGACAACCTTCTGGAAACACCATATATTTT.

V gene TRBV2 combines with J gene TRBJ2-7, with D possibly being TRBD2 (6 bases). V was clipped by 6 bases and J by 6 bases, with 24 bases between them. The CDR3 extends over 16 amino acids. The germline V gene has CDR1 SNHLY and CDR2 FYNNEI. CDR3: CASRSTTSSVRGEQYF. The CDR3 region has the DNA TGTGCCAGCAGGTCTACTACTAGCTCCGTACGGGGCGAGCAGTACTTC.

The rearrangement joins TRBV3-1 (or the pseudogene TRBV3-2) to TRBJ1-1; no definite D call. CDR1 is LGHDT and CDR2 is YNNKEL in the germline V gene (reference sequence). V lost 4 bases and J 1 base, leaving 13 bases between the germline ends. The CDR3 length is 15 residues. The CDR3 DNA follows: TGTGCCAGCAGCCCCCCCGGCGCGGGGAACACTGAAGCTTTCTTT. As protein: CASSPPGAGNTEAFF.

The chain carries TRBV7-5 and TRBJ2-7; the table's D call of TRBD1 was not tested on the DNA. TRBV7-5 is classified as a pseudogene. The CDR3 extends over 15 amino acids. CDR3 in DNA: TGTGCCAGAAGCTTTTGGTGTAGGGGAAGCGCCGAGCAGTACTTC. Its protein is CARSFWCRGSAEQYF.

This clone was counted many times. This chain joins TRBV10-1 and TRBJ1-5; D not resolved. V was pared by 8 bases and J by 4 bases, with 33 bases between. The CDR3 covers 20 residues. The germline CDR1 and CDR2 sequences are WNHNN and SYGVQD (reference sequence). The CDR3 nucleotides are TGCGCCAGCCCTGGAGTGGCTTACCCGAATCGAGAACGGCTAAATCAGCCCCAGCATTTT. This gives the protein CASPGVAYPNRERLNQPQHF.

The chain has TRBV11-3 and TRBJ2-3; 8 bases line up with TRBD1. After removal of 5 bases from V and 1 base from J, the junction contained 11 bases not matched to a gene. Germline V CDR1 and CDR2: SGHNT, YENEEA. The CDR3 contains 17 residues. The CDR3 bases are TGTGCCAGCAGCCCCGGACAGGGTTTCGGTGGCACAGATACGCAGTATTTT. Translation gives CASSPGQGFGGTDTQYF.

CDR3 loop: CASTGQPNTGELFF. For the CDR3, the DNA is TGTGCCAGTACGGGACAGCCGAACACCGGGGAGCTGTTTTTT. This chain connects TRBV19 to TRBJ2-2; 7 nucleotides align to TRBD1. CDR3 size: 14 residues. V lost 7 bases, J lost 0 bases, and 2 bases stayed unmatched. From germline, CDR1 is LNHDA and CDR2 SQIVND (reference sequence).

The rearrangement joins TRBV19 to TRBJ1-1; 11 bases match TRBD1. CDR3 length equals 17 residues. Germline V CDR1 and CDR2: LNHDA, SQIVND (reference sequence). J was trimmed by 4 bases and V by 4 bases; bases with no gene match: 11. The CDR3 nucleotides are TGTGCCAGTAGTAAAAGGGGGACAGGGGGAGCGAGCACTGAAGCTTTCTTT. It translates to CASSKRGTGGASTEAFF.